What follows are 12 T cell receptor beta chains derived from one specimen sequenced in a study of CD8 T cells in Susac syndrome. It was with random hexamers that roughly 0.45 to 1 ug RNA was reverse transcribed. TCRdb reprocessed the immunoSEQ multiplex PCR reads via MiXCR and lists one record per CDR3 protein. Found here are about 300,000 distinct CDR3 sequences, approximately 81% of them singletons; the top ten hold approximately 0.12%. Sequenced material: CD8+ T cells from PBMCs. The source is a human donor with multiple sclerosis.

The rearrangement links TRBV27 to TRBJ2-3, with D possibly being TRBD2 (5 bases). The CDR3 totals 16 residues. Germline V gene data show CDR1 as MNHEY and CDR2 as SMNVEV (reference sequence). V gave up 10 bases and J gave up 2 bases, with 22 bases separating them. CDR3 nucleotide sequence: TGTGCCATCGGAGGCCGTTACAACAAAAACACAGATACGCAGTATTTT. This codes for CAIGGRYNKNTDTQYF.

The rearrangement joins TRBV5-1 to TRBJ2-7, with a weak D call TRBD2 (6 bases). The germline V gene has CDR1 SGHRS and CDR2 YFSETQ. The V gene lost 2 bases and the J gene lost 9 bases, with 21 bases spanning the gap. There are 15 residues in the CDR3. The CDR3 loop reads CASSFSESGVGGQYF. The CDR3 nucleotides are TGCGCCAGCAGCTTCTCAGAGAGCGGCGTGGGGGGGCAGTACTTC.

V usage is TRBV2 and J usage is TRBJ1-5; D not certain. Germline V gene data show CDR1 as SNHLY and CDR2 as FYNNEI. The CDR3 consists of 14 residues. V was trimmed by 6 bases and J by 1 base, leaving 10 bases between them. The CDR3 region has the DNA TGTGCCAGCAGGGAGGGTAGGAGCAATCAGCCCCAGCATTTT. This translates into CASREGRSNQPQHF.

V gene TRBV3-1 combines with J gene TRBJ1-1, with 7 bases matching TRBD1. Unmatched junction bases numbered 6, after V lost 4 bases and J lost 7 bases. Germline V gene data show CDR1 as LGHDT and CDR2 as YNNKEL (reference sequence). CDR3 length equals 13 residues. DNA of the CDR3: TGTGCCAGCAGCCGCCGACAGGGTATTGAAGCTTTCTTT. Protein: CASSRRQGIEAFF. Full variable domain (outside the CDR3, taken from reference TRBV3-1 and TRBJ1-1): DTAVSQTPKYLVTQMGNDKSIKCEQNLGHDTMYWYKQDSKKFLKIMFSYNNKELIINETVPNRFSPKSPDKAHLNLHINSLELGDSAVYFCASSRRQGIEAFFGQGTRLTVV.

The chain links TRBV7-9 to TRBJ1-3, with a possible D match to TRBD1 (5 bases). The CDR3 has 17 amino acids. The V gene's germline CDR1 is SEHNR and CDR2 FQNEAQ (reference sequence). V was trimmed by 0 bases and J by 1 base, leaving 13 bases between them. CDR3 amino acids: CASSLALRGESGNTIYF. The CDR3 DNA is TGTGCCAGCAGCTTAGCCTTAAGGGGAGAGTCTGGAAACACCATATATTTT.

The gene calls are TRBV11-1 and TRBJ2-7; 8 bases match TRBD2. Trimming at V came to 3 bases and at J to 0 bases, leaving 10 bases not matched to a gene. The CDR3 sequence is 17 residues long. Per germline, CDR1 SGHAT and CDR2 FQDESV (reference sequence). The CDR3 coding sequence is TGTGCCAGCAGCTTTGGTGAGCGGGAGTTGGTCTCCTACGAGCAGTACTTC. Translated: CASSFGERELVSYEQYF.

The V and J genes are TRBV7-6 and TRBJ2-2; perhaps D is TRBD1 or TRBD2 (5 bases each). V was trimmed by 3 bases and J by 6 bases, leaving 17 bases between them. CDR1 is SGHVS, CDR2 FNYEAQ, per germline. This CDR3 contains 16 residues. This CDR3 is CASSFKVTGLAGELFF. For the CDR3, the DNA is TGTGCCAGCAGCTTTAAAGTTACAGGACTGGCCGGGGAGCTGTTTTTT.

The chain couples TRBV6-5 to TRBJ2-1; 15 bases agree with TRBD2. The V gene's germline CDR1 is MNHEY and CDR2 SVGAGI. The V segment lost 7 bases and the J segment 7 bases; nucleotides outside the gene matches: 2. The length of the CDR3 is 14 residues. CDR3 loop: CASIGLAGGNEQFF. DNA for the CDR3: TGTGCCAGCATAGGACTAGCGGGGGGGAATGAGCAGTTCTTC.

The CDR3 loop is CAISDPSRREGNEQFF. The CDR3 coding sequence is TGTGCCATCAGTGACCCATCTCGGCGGGAGGGCAATGAGCAGTTCTTC. The chain has TRBV10-3 and TRBJ2-1; TRBD2 matches at 9 bases. V lost 3 bases to trimming and J lost 6 bases; unmatched junction nucleotides: 9. CDR1 is ENHRY, CDR2 SYGVKD, per germline. This CDR3 contains 16 residues.

This clonotype was observed once. V gene TRBV13 combines with J gene TRBJ2-1; TRBD2 might be the D (6 bases). V lost 5 bases to trimming and J lost 6 bases, with 14 bases between them. Germline V gene data show CDR1 as PRHDT and CDR2 as FYEKMQ (reference sequence). This CDR3 is built from 14 residues. CDR3 coding DNA: TGTGCCAGCAGCGACGGGAGAGCCATCAATGAGCAGTTCTTC. As protein: CASSDGRAINEQFF.

This clonotype was seen a few times. The V call is TRBV6-6, the J call TRBJ1-1; D possibly corresponds to TRBD1 (6 bases). V lost 6 bases to trimming and J lost 0 bases, with 11 bases between them. The CDR3 loop spans 14 amino acids. The germline V gene has CDR1 MNHNY and CDR2 SVGAGI (reference sequence). CDR3 sequence: CASSYREVNTEAFF. The CDR3 nucleotides are TGTGCCAGCAGCTACAGGGAAGTGAACACTGAAGCTTTCTTT.

The chain employs TRBV9 and TRBJ2-2; 8 bases match TRBD2. Germline V gene lookup returns CDR1 SGDLS and CDR2 YYNGEE. V lost 3 bases to trimming and J lost 7 bases; unmatched junction nucleotides: 14. This CDR3 has 17 residues. The CDR3 region is CASSASGGSGIVGELFF. The CDR3, as DNA: TGTGCCAGCAGCGCCAGCGGGGGTAGCGGGATTGTCGGGGAGCTGTTTTTT.